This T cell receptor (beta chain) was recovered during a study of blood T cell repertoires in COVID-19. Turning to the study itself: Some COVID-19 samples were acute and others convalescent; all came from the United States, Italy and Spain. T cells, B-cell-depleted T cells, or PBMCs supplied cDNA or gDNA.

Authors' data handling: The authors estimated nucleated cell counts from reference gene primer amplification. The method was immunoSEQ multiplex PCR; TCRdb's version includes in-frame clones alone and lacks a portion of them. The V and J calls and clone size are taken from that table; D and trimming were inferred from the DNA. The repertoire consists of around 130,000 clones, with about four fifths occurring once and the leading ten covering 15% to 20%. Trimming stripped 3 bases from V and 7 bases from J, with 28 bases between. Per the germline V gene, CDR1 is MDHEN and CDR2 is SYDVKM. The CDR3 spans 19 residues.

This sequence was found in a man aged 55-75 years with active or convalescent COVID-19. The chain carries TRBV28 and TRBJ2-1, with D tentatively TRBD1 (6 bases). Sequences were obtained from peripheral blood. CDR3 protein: CASSFFQIRSSKRGNEQFF. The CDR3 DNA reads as TGTGCCAGCAGTTTTTTCCAGATTAGGTCGTCTAAGAGGGGGAATGAGCAGTTCTTC.